These T cell receptor beta chains were read from a single sample in a study of T cell responses to AZD1222 COVID-19 vaccine. Using immunoSEQ multiplex PCR, the repertoire was profiled, and TCRdb retains in-frame clones only, with some absent. Counted here are over 50,000 clones, over 75% occurring once; the ten biggest clones make up 26%. This specimen was peripheral blood, taken 28 days after the second AZD1222 dose. The origin of the receptors is an adult who received the AZD1222 COVID-19 vaccine. CDR3s leave out the opening cysteine and the closing phenylalanine or tryptophan.

TRBV6-5 | ASRLTSVQETQY
TRBV4-3 | ASSQEATNEKLF
TRBV19 | ASSSGGLNEKLF
TRBV14 | ASSRDRVSGTQY
TRBV7-2 | ASHPGLAGVTLRD
TRBV5-6 | ASSLVGTEAF
TRBV4-1 | ASGVEGQTGELF
TRBV5-1 | ASSLRRAGHTEAF
TRBV28 | ATTPRAAYYGYT
TRBV10-3 | AISETGLGEAF
TRBV4-1 | ASSQVTSGTYNEQF
TRBV10-3 | AISPRARDGTDTQY
TRBV6-5 | ASSYSRGADEAF
TRBV28 | ASSLRVPGELF
TRBV5-5 | ASSFRSSGPSGYEQF
TRBV19 | ASGLDGSSYNEQF
TRBV6-2/TRBV6-3 | ASSYHSYEQY
TRBV7-2 | ASSQDTSSYNSPLH